This T cell receptor beta chain was identified during a study of T cells in Graves' hyperthyroidism and ophthalmopathy. Study-level background: Peripheral blood was taken when the disease was first diagnosed, before any treatment began. Study results and limitations: In the blood, most expanded thyroid clonotypes above 0.001 appeared as well.

Hyperthyroidism, newly diagnosed and lasting under 2 months, affected patients aged 18 to 65. CDR1 is KGHSH and CDR2 is LQKENI in the germline V gene. The CDR3 runs 15 residues. Between the trimmed V and J ends, which lost 3 bases and 8 bases, there was a span of 16 bases. Amplification of TCR beta CDR3 regions was performed using RNA transcripts as template. A set of HTBI primers served as the primers for a first-round RT-PCR of the TCR CDR3. TCRdb re-analysed the multiplex PCR reads in MiXCR, keeping a single row per CDR3 protein. This sample has hundreds of thousands of distinct CDR3 sequences, with about 13% found just once. The sample holds many counts of this clonotype. Its matching antigen is unknown.

The TCR sequence derives from a woman aged 18-29 years with Graves' hyperthyroidism. Sequenced material: blood. The chain joins TRBV18 to TRBJ1-4, with D perhaps TRBD1 (6 bases). The CDR3 protein is CASSPFRGSEEKLFF. In nucleotides, the CDR3 is TGTGCCAGCTCACCTTTCAGGGGATCGGAAGAAAAACTGTTTTTT.